These 29 T cell receptor beta chains were sequenced from one sample in a study of sequential checkpoint blockade in melanoma (dated by TCRdb to the late 2010s). Libraries were prepared through the immunoSEQ multiplex PCR assay. TCRdb re-hosts the immuneACCESS table, in-frame sequences only. Its copies lack some clones; in the studies checked, an unresolved V gene accounts for under half of them, and the cause for the rest is not known. The sample yields 35,000 to 40,000 clones; roughly 32% were counted once. About 1.6% of the sample lies in the top ten. Reading the label with the study, this specimen's treatment or condition is: randomized to nivolumab then ipilimumab (arm A) or the reverse (arm B). Sequenced material: tumor tissue (inferred from file names), taken from a patient given nivolumab and ipilimumab in sequence. These receptors all come from a human donor with melanoma.

The DNA of the CDR3 is TGTGCCAGCTCGCCCGCGGAGGGGGCGCATACTGAAGCTTTCTTT. Residues: CASSPAEGAHTEAFF. The chain recombines TRBV18 with TRBJ1-1; 7 nucleotides agree with TRBD1. Germline V gene data show CDR1 as KGHSH and CDR2 as LQKENI. The CDR3 is 15 residues long. V trimming: 6 bases; J trimming: 5 bases; junction bases outside the gene matches: 12.

V usage is TRBV23-1 and J usage is TRBJ1-1; 7 positions agree with TRBD1. TRBV23-1 is designated an ORF whose function remains uncertain. The CDR3 runs to 13 residues. V lost 7 bases and J lost 7; bases outside the gene matches: 9. The CDR3 DNA follows: TGCGCCAGCACAGAACAGGGGTGGGGTGAAGCTTTCTTT. This gives the protein CASTEQGWGEAFF.

A few counts support this clone. This chain connects TRBV7-8 to TRBJ2-7; perhaps TRBD1 as D (5 bases). The CDR3 has 13 residues. Germline-derived CDR1 and CDR2 are SGHVS and FQNEAQ. Deletions cut 10 bases from V and 0 bases from J, with 13 bases between. The CDR3 region has the DNA TGTGCCACCACAAGGGGAAGCTCCTACGAGCAGTACTTC. Translated: CATTRGSSYEQYF.

The genes are TRBV28 and TRBJ1-2; perhaps TRBD1 as D (5 bases). The germline V gene has CDR1 MDHEN and CDR2 SYDVKM. This CDR3 spans 13 amino acids. Trimming stripped 4 bases from V and 7 bases from J, with 13 bases between. The CDR3 DNA follows: TGTGCCAGCAGTTGGGGGGTGGGCGGTGGCTACACCTTC. Translating it yields CASSWGVGGGYTF.

This clone showed up just a few times. V and J are TRBV19 and TRBJ1-2; D is perhaps TRBD1 (6 bases). Per germline, CDR1 LNHDA and CDR2 SQIVND (reference sequence). With 7 bases removed from V and 2 bases from J, the gap between germline ends came to 17 bases. This CDR3 comprises 15 residues. CDR3 sequence reads: CASTMRGGTNYGYTF. The CDR3 DNA follows: TGTGCCAGTACCATGAGGGGGGGTACGAACTATGGCTACACCTTC.

There are a few counts of this clone. The V and J genes are TRBV6-8 and TRBJ1-1, with D uncertain. Germline V CDR1 and CDR2: MNHGY, SAAAGT. The germline V and J ends were trimmed by 2 bases and 1 base, with 11 bases remaining between them. There are 15 residues in the CDR3. CDR3 in DNA: TGTGCCAGCAGTTACGCTGTCGGAGGGAACACTGAAGCTTTCTTT. It specifies CASSYAVGGNTEAFF.

The V gene is TRBV28, the J gene TRBJ2-7; 8 bases agree with TRBD1. Germline CDR1 and CDR2: MDHEN and SYDVKM. V lost 5 bases, J lost 2 bases, and 11 bases stayed unmatched. The CDR3 runs 16 residues. This chain's CDR3 is CASSPSGQGRTYEQYF. For the CDR3, the DNA is TGTGCCAGCAGTCCCTCAGGACAGGGTCGAACCTACGAGCAGTACTTC.

The CDR3 loop is CASNEGELSYEQYF. The DNA for the CDR3 is TGTGCTTCAAACGAGGGAGAACTCTCCTACGAGCAGTACTTC. The chain carries TRBV6-8 and TRBJ2-7; weak D call: TRBD2 (5 bases). The CDR3 contains 14 residues. The germline gives CDR1 MNHGY, CDR2 SAAAGT.

The table lists this clone with a few counts. The chain joins TRBV9 to TRBJ1-5, with D possibly being TRBD1 (6 bases). CDR3 length: 15 residues. The V gene's germline CDR1 is SGDLS and CDR2 YYNGEE. Between the trimmed V and J ends, which lost 0 bases and 5 bases, there was a span of 12 bases. CDR3 in DNA: TGTGCCAGCAGCGTAGTTTCAGGGGAGGATCAGCCCCAGCATTTT. This codes for CASSVVSGEDQPQHF.

The rearrangement uses TRBV19 and TRBJ2-1; D is possibly TRBD1 or TRBD2 (6 bases each). The germline gives CDR1 LNHDA, CDR2 SQIVND (reference sequence). The CDR3 is 15 amino acids. V was cut by 5 bases and J by 3 bases, with 14 bases left in between. The chain's CDR3 is CASSLSGGGYNEQFF. The CDR3 DNA reads TGTGCCAGTAGTCTCAGCGGAGGGGGCTACAATGAGCAGTTCTTC.

The rearrangement uses TRBV6-8 and TRBJ2-3; TRBD1 aligns across 10 bases. CDR1 and CDR2 (germline): MNHGY, SAAAGT. The CDR3 runs 16 residues. With 6 bases clipped from V and 1 base from J, the junction kept 7 bases outside the gene matches. The CDR3 nucleotides are TGTGCCAGCAGGACAGGGGGCGTCGATCGCACAGATACGCAGTATTTT. The encoded protein is CASRTGGVDRTDTQYF.

The V gene is TRBV6-8, the J gene TRBJ1-2, with a possible D match to TRBD1 (5 bases). V was pared by 5 bases and J by 0 bases, with 16 bases between. Germline CDR1 MNHGY, CDR2 SAAAGT. The CDR3 extends over 16 amino acids. In DNA, the CDR3 is TGTGCCAGCAGTCAAACGGGGACGGTCACTAACTATGGCTACACCTTC. Its translation: CASSQTGTVTNYGYTF.

This clone was recorded a few times. This sequence joins TRBV2 and TRBJ2-7; 8 bases line up with TRBD2. The V and J ends lost 7 bases and 2 bases, in that order; junction bases with no gene match: 4. Germline CDR1 is SNHLY and CDR2 is FYNNEI. The CDR3 is made up of 13 amino acids. In DNA, the CDR3 is TGTGCCAGCAAAAAACTAGCGGCCTACGAGCAGTACTTC. The encoded protein is CASKKLAAYEQYF. Supplemented by reference TRBV2 and TRBJ2-7, the full variable domain reads EPEVTQTPSHQVTQMGQEVILRCVPISNHLYFYWYRQILGQKVEFLVSFYNNEISEKSEIFDDQFSVERPDGSNFTLKIRSTKLEDSAMYFCASKKLAAYEQYFGPGTRLTVT.

This chain connects TRBV19 to TRBJ2-7; the D is unclear. V was trimmed by 3 bases and J by 3 bases, leaving 9 bases between them. CDR1 and CDR2 (germline): LNHDA, SQIVND (reference sequence). This CDR3 is 13 amino acids long. The CDR3 DNA reads as TGTGCCAGTAGTATGATAGGTGGCTACGAGCAGTACTTC. It is translated as CASSMIGGYEQYF.

This clone occurred many times. This chain joins TRBV9 and TRBJ2-7; D is possibly TRBD1 (7 bases). Germline CDR1 SGDLS, CDR2 YYNGEE. V was shortened by 4 bases and J by 0 bases, with 17 bases between the two germline ends. The CDR3 extends over 16 amino acids. CDR3 loop: CASSPRGEAASYEQYF. The CDR3 nucleotides are TGTGCCAGCAGCCCCAGGGGGGAGGCGGCCTCCTACGAGCAGTACTTC.

This clone was seen a few times. At one of its ends the junction is not consistent with the germline gene, which may arise from a read error. This chain links TRBV11-3 with TRBJ2-1; 12 bases are a match to TRBD2. The CDR3 totals 14 residues. Germline V gene data show CDR1 as SGHNT and CDR2 as YENEEA. CDR3 residues: CASSSGTSGLPGLF. Here the CDR3 DNA reads TGTGCCAGCAGCTCCGGGACTAGCGGGCTTCCAGGGCTCTTC.

This clone appeared a single time. The chain uses TRBV14 and TRBJ2-5; 9 nucleotides line up with TRBD1. The length of the CDR3 is 15 residues. Germline V gene data show CDR1 as SGHDN and CDR2 as FVKESK. J lost 3 bases, V lost 4 bases, and 6 bases had no gene match. CDR3 in amino acids: CASSPIDRGKETQYF. The CDR3 nucleotides read TGTGCCAGCAGCCCAATAGACAGGGGGAAAGAGACCCAGTACTTC.

V usage is TRBV11-3 and J usage is TRBJ2-2; 11 bases map to TRBD2. This CDR3 is 19 amino acids long. Losses at the gene ends were 1 base for V and 6 bases for J; bases not matched to a gene: 13. The V gene's germline CDR1 is SGHNT and CDR2 YENEEA. CDR3 in DNA: TGTGCCAGCAGCTTAGTCGCAACTAGCGGGAGTATGTTTGCCGGGGAGCTGTTTTTT. This codes for CASSLVATSGSMFAGELFF.

The V gene is TRBV5-1, the J gene TRBJ2-3; a possible D gene is TRBD1 (6 bases). Germline CDR1 SGHRS, CDR2 YFSETQ. CDR3 length: 14 residues. The V and J ends lost 5 bases and 2 bases respectively, with 12 bases between them. The CDR3 spells CASSSGTNTDTQYF. The CDR3 DNA reads TGCGCCAGCAGTTCCGGGACAAACACAGATACGCAGTATTTT.

The gene calls are TRBV5-1 and TRBJ2-1; no clear D gene. In germline, CDR1 is SGHRS, CDR2 YFSETQ. The V gene lost 0 bases and the J gene lost 2 bases, with 9 bases spanning the gap. The CDR3 contains 15 residues. CDR3 residues: CASSLVGYPYNEQFF. CDR3 bases: TGCGCCAGCAGCTTGGTAGGCTATCCCTACAATGAGCAGTTCTTC.

The chain combines TRBV28 with TRBJ2-6, with a weak D call TRBD1 (6 bases). The CDR3 extends over 14 amino acids. The V end lost 5 bases, the J end lost 3 bases, and 8 bases lay between the germline ends. Germline loops: CDR1 MDHEN, CDR2 SYDVKM. The CDR3 here is CASSRDIGANVLTF. In DNA form, the CDR3 reads TGTGCCAGCAGTCGGGACATTGGGGCCAACGTCCTGACTTTC.

This clone was counted many times. The gene calls are TRBV11-3 and TRBJ2-1, with 8 bases fitting TRBD2. V lost 4 bases and J lost 3; bases outside the gene matches: 8. CDR1 and CDR2 from the germline V gene are SGHNT and YENEEA. The CDR3 is 16 amino acids. The CDR3 DNA reads TGTGCCAGCAGCTCCCGAAGCGGGAGTGGCTACAATGAGCAGTTCTTC. It is translated as CASSSRSGSGYNEQFF.

This clone was counted only a few times. The chain combines TRBV10-2 with TRBJ2-2; TRBD2 is a possible D gene (7 bases). The CDR3 covers 14 residues. V was cut by 8 bases and J by 3 bases, with 13 bases left in between. Germline-derived CDR1 and CDR2 are WSHSY and SAAADI. CDR3 in amino acids: CASGGAWYTGELFF. CDR3 bases: TGCGCCAGCGGGGGGGCTTGGTACACCGGGGAGCTGTTTTTT.

V gene TRBV5-1 combines with J gene TRBJ1-2; a weak D match, TRBD1 (5 bases). Trimming shortened V by 0 bases and J by 4 bases, and 10 bases separated the two germline ends. Germline CDR1 SGHRS, CDR2 YFSETQ. The CDR3 length is 14 residues. CDR3 nucleotides: TGCGCCAGCAGCTTGGGCAGGGTCCGCTATGGCTACACCTTC. Translated, it gives CASSLGRVRYGYTF. The full variable domain, its missing parts supplied by reference TRBV5-1 and TRBJ1-2, is KAGVTQTPRYLIKTRGQQVTLSCSPISGHRSVSWYQQTPGQGLQFLFEYFSETQRNKGNFPGRFSGRQFSNSRSEMNVSTLELGDSALYLCASSLGRVRYGYTFGSGTRLTVV.

The chain has TRBV28 and TRBJ2-1; 9 nucleotides line up with TRBD1. CDR1 and CDR2 (germline): MDHEN, SYDVKM. The CDR3 has 15 amino acids. After removal of 7 bases from V and 2 bases from J, the junction contained 6 bases not matched to a gene. The DNA of the CDR3 is TGTGCCAGCAATAGCCGGGACAGGGCCTACAATGAGCAGTTCTTC. As protein: CASNSRDRAYNEQFF. The complete variable domain, with remaining parts taken from reference TRBV28 and TRBJ2-1, reads DVKVTQSSRYLVKRTGEKVFLECVQDMDHENMFWYRQDPGLGLRLIYFSYDVKMKEKGDIPEGYSVSREKKERFSLILESASTNQTSMYLCASNSRDRAYNEQFFGPGTRLTVL.

This clone was seen only a few times. The V gene is TRBV5-1, the J gene TRBJ2-3, with 7 bases lining up with TRBD2. Germline CDR1 SGHRS, CDR2 YFSETQ. The CDR3 runs to 14 residues. Losses at the gene ends were 2 bases for V and 3 bases for J; bases not matched to a gene: 3. CDR3 in amino acids: CASSLRAGTDTQYF. Here the CDR3 DNA reads TGCGCCAGCAGCTTAAGAGCGGGGACAGATACGCAGTATTTT.

The chain recombines TRBV14 with TRBJ2-1; TRBD1 aligns across 9 bases. Germline CDR1 SGHDN, CDR2 FVKESK. Trimming took 0 bases from V and 7 from J; bases not matched to a gene: 7. The CDR3 sequence is 16 residues long. Here the CDR3 reads CASSQEWGTGMNEQFF. CDR3 in DNA: TGTGCCAGCAGCCAAGAATGGGGGACAGGGATGAATGAGCAGTTCTTC.

The V and J genes are TRBV11-3 and TRBJ2-1; weak D call: TRBD1 (8 bases). The CDR3 spans 14 residues. The germline CDR1 and CDR2 sequences are SGHNT and YENEEA. The ends were cut back, 0 bases at V and 10 bases at J, with 13 bases in the middle. CDR3 DNA: TGTGCCAGCAGCTTAGAAGGGGGGGACAGGGAGCAGTTCTTC. Residues: CASSLEGGDREQFF.

This clone has only one observation. V is TRBV5-1 and J is TRBJ2-5, with 8 bases aligning to TRBD2. CDR1 and CDR2 from the germline V gene are SGHRS and YFSETQ. The trim removed 1 base at V and 7 bases at J, leaving 6 bases unmatched. The CDR3 totals 14 residues. CDR3: CASSLSLAGRTQYF. The CDR3 DNA sequence: TGCGCCAGCAGCTTGTCTCTAGCGGGCAGGACCCAGTACTTC. Full variable domain (rest looked up from reference TRBV5-1 and TRBJ2-5): KAGVTQTPRYLIKTRGQQVTLSCSPISGHRSVSWYQQTPGQGLQFLFEYFSETQRNKGNFPGRFSGRQFSNSRSEMNVSTLELGDSALYLCASSLSLAGRTQYFGPGTRLLVL.